These 16 T cell receptor beta chains were all obtained from the same sample, sequenced in a study of blood T cell repertoires in COVID-19. Profiling relied on immunoSEQ multiplex PCR, and the TCRdb table lists in-frame clones only, not all of them. The table lists roughly 100,000 clones, just over 85% of them singletons. Sequenced: peripheral blood. These receptors came from a woman aged 70-85 years with acute or convalescent COVID-19.

This sequence joins TRBV29-1 and TRBJ1-4; TRBD1 matches at 10 bases. CDR3 length: 14 amino acids. CDR1 is SQVTM and CDR2 is ANQGSEA in the germline V gene. The ends lost 7 bases at V and 6 bases at J; junction bases unmatched: 8. CDR3 DNA: TGCAGCGCAAGACAGGGGGCAAGGGATGAAAAACTGTTTTTT. It specifies CSARQGARDEKLFF.

In DNA, the CDR3 is TGCGCCAGCAGAGGCGGGAGTAGGGGAAGCACAGATACGCAGTATTTT. Protein: CASRGGSRGSTDTQYF. The chain couples TRBV5-1 to TRBJ2-3; 7 positions match TRBD2. CDR1 SGHRS and CDR2 YFSETQ come from the germline V gene. The J segment lost 0 bases and the V segment lost 5 bases, leaving 9 bases of the junction unmatched. The CDR3 sequence is 16 residues long.

This clone turned up a few times. The CDR3 DNA reads as TGTGCCAGCAGCCAAGACAGGGGCTCTGGAAACACCATATATTTT. Protein sequence: CASSQDRGSGNTIYF. V is TRBV3-1 (or the pseudogene TRBV3-2) and J is TRBJ1-3; D perhaps matches TRBD1 (6 bases). The CDR3 runs 15 residues. CDR1 and CDR2 (germline): LGHDT, YNNKEL (reference sequence). With 0 bases removed from V and 0 bases from J, the gap between germline ends came to 6 bases.

The rearrangement uses TRBV6-1 and TRBJ1-2; the D is unclear. This CDR3 has 16 amino acids. Per the germline V gene, CDR1 is MNHNS and CDR2 is SASEGT. The V end was cut by 1 base, the J end by 2 bases, with 14 bases between. CDR3 DNA sequence: TGTGCCAGCAGTGAAGAGTTAACGGACTTCAACTATGGCTACACCTTC. Translating gives CASSEELTDFNYGYTF.

This clone appeared a single time. The V call is TRBV15, the J call TRBJ2-7; 10 positions match TRBD2. This CDR3 has 15 amino acids. Germline CDR1 reads LNHNV; CDR2 reads YYDKDF (reference sequence). V trimming: 0 bases; J trimming: 1 base; junction bases outside the gene matches: 0. DNA for the CDR3: TGTGCCACCAGCAGAGAACTAGCGGGATCCTACGAGCAGTACTTC. Amino acids: CATSRELAGSYEQYF.

V gene TRBV19 combines with J gene TRBJ1-2; 10 bases fit TRBD1. CDR3 length equals 16 residues. J gave up 4 bases and V 7 bases, and 12 bases lay outside the gene matches. CDR1 is LNHDA and CDR2 is SQIVND in the germline V gene (reference sequence). The CDR3 region has the DNA TGTGCCAGTACCAAATCGACAGGGGGCATTGCCTATGGCTACACCTTC. It codes for CASTKSTGGIAYGYTF.

J is TRBJ2-7 and V is TRBV7-6, with 8 bases fitting TRBD1. Germline V gene data show CDR1 as SGHVS and CDR2 as FNYEAQ. The CDR3 is 15 residues long. V shed 1 base, J shed 4 bases, and the junction held 6 bases outside the gene matches. CDR3 DNA sequence: TGTGCCAGCAGCTTAGTTCAAGGACAGGGATACGAGCAGTACTTC. Its translation: CASSLVQGQGYEQYF.

The chain is built from TRBV7-2 and TRBJ1-2, with 10 bases aligning to TRBD1. The CDR3 has 16 amino acids. Unmatched junction bases numbered 4, after V lost 1 base and J lost 2 bases. Looked up from germline, CDR1 is SGHTA and CDR2 is FQGNSA. The CDR3: CASSLGGTGDNYGYTF. CDR3 sequence (DNA): TGTGCCAGCAGCTTAGGCGGGACAGGGGACAACTATGGCTACACCTTC.

This clone was observed a handful of times. The chain has TRBV5-4 and TRBJ2-2; D perhaps matches TRBD1 (6 bases). Germline values: CDR1 SGHNT, CDR2 YYREEE (reference sequence). Trimming removed 0 bases from V and 4 bases from J, with 7 bases in between. This CDR3 has 14 amino acids. The CDR3 DNA sequence: TGTGCCAGCAGCTTGGGGACAGCCACCGGGGAGCTGTTTTTT. It is translated as CASSLGTATGELFF.

This sequence joins TRBV6-5 and TRBJ2-5; maybe TRBD2 (5 bases). The V and J ends lost 7 bases and 1 base respectively, with 13 bases between them. This CDR3 is built from 14 residues. Germline CDR1 and CDR2: MNHEY and SVGAGI. DNA of the CDR3: TGTGCCAGCATCAGAGTCGGGGTCCAAGAGACCCAGTACTTC. Protein: CASIRVGVQETQYF.

The chain couples TRBV6-6 to TRBJ2-7; the match to TRBD2 covers 7 bases. This CDR3 is 16 amino acids long. The germline gives CDR1 MNHNY, CDR2 SVGAGI (reference sequence). The ends lost 6 bases at V and 2 bases at J; junction bases unmatched: 13. The chain's CDR3 is CASRRGLDRRTYEQYF. CDR3 DNA sequence: TGTGCCAGCAGACGAGGACTAGACCGAAGAACCTACGAGCAGTACTTC.

The chain has TRBV7-9 and TRBJ2-5; possible D gene TRBD2, 6 bases. V dropped 1 base and J dropped 0 bases, with 9 bases sitting between them. CDR1 SEHNR and CDR2 FQNEAQ come from the germline V gene (reference sequence). The CDR3 sequence is 15 residues long. The CDR3 here is CASSLGAGNQETQYF. Here the CDR3 DNA reads TGTGCCAGCAGCTTAGGAGCGGGTAACCAAGAGACCCAGTACTTC.

This clone was recorded once. CDR3 DNA: TGTGCCAGTAGTGGATGGGGAGGACGTCGTAACACTGAAGCTTTCTTT. It encodes CASSGWGGRRNTEAFF. The chain is built from TRBV19 and TRBJ1-1; D gene uncertain. Trimming cost V 5 bases and J 2 bases, with 18 bases left between them. The CDR3 has 16 amino acids. In germline, CDR1 is LNHDA, CDR2 SQIVND (reference sequence).

The chain carries TRBV2 and TRBJ1-6; weak D call: TRBD1 (5 bases). V was shortened by 6 bases and J by 8 bases, with 17 bases between the two germline ends. Germline-derived CDR1 and CDR2 are SNHLY and FYNNEI. The CDR3 is made up of 15 amino acids. CDR3 sequence (DNA): TGTGCCAGCAGGGTTCAGGGACTCGGTGATTCACCCCTCCACTTT. Encoded protein: CASRVQGLGDSPLHF. The variable domain in full, with the rest retrieved from reference TRBV2 and TRBJ1-6, is EPEVTQTPSHQVTQMGQEVILRCVPISNHLYFYWYRQILGQKVEFLVSFYNNEISEKSEIFDDQFSVERPDGSNFTLKIRSTKLEDSAMYFCASRVQGLGDSPLHFGNGTRLTVT.

J is TRBJ2-7 and V is TRBV2, with 13 bases aligning to TRBD2. Germline V gene data show CDR1 as SNHLY and CDR2 as FYNNEI. The CDR3 is 13 residues long. The V segment lost 8 bases and the J segment 6 bases; nucleotides outside the gene matches: 4. The CDR3 nucleotides read TGTGCCAGCGCAGGACTAGCGGGGGTCGAGCAGTACTTC. Its translation: CASAGLAGVEQYF.

This clone was detected only once. The V and J genes are TRBV5-1 and TRBJ2-1; 8 bases map to TRBD2. V was clipped by 4 bases and J by 4 bases; unmatched bases: 16. The CDR3 totals 18 residues. CDR1 and CDR2 (germline): SGHRS, YFSETQ. The CDR3 DNA reads TGCGCCAGCAGCCACCGTACCCAAACTAGCGGACGGTACAATGAGCAGTTCTTC. Residues: CASSHRTQTSGRYNEQFF.